This T cell receptor beta chain was sequenced in a study of T-cell memory formation after mild COVID-19. Study information: Clusters were largely donor specific. Overall study results and limits: Those CD4+ clones that contracted were mainly in CM and EM (CD8+ ones in EMRA). In pre-infection memory, a portion of responding clones appeared, which suggested that cross-reactive memory joined.

TCR alpha and TCR beta cDNA libraries carrying sample barcodes and UMIs came from 5'RACE with constant-segment primers. TCRdb called the 5' RACE reads again in MiXCR, with one record for every CDR3 protein. The sample comprises about 6,100 distinct CDR3 sequences, about a fifth of which are singletons, and 55% to 65% rests with the top ten. This clonotype was found many times. Its specificity is unknown. Trimming pared 3 bases from V and 0 bases from J, leaving 14 bases between. Germline CDR1 reads LGHNA; CDR2 reads YSLEER. This CDR3 region has 16 residues. The chain links TRBV4-3 to TRBJ1-2, with D hard to call. The clonotype originates from an adult woman who had mild COVID-19 (a few samples of this study predate the infection). Cell type and time point are not known. The material sequenced was PBMCs or a T cell subset sorted from them (not recorded which). The CDR3 DNA is TGCGCCAGCAGCCACCTAGGATCCGTTTCTAACTATGGCTACACCTTC. Translation: CASSHLGSVSNYGYTF.